One and the same sample provided the 11 T cell receptor beta chains below, sequenced in a study of CD8 T cells in ankylosing spondylitis. TCRdb re-called the 5' RACE reads through MiXCR, storing one row per CDR3 protein. This repertoire shows about 360,000 distinct CDR3 sequences, roughly 20% found once; its top ten account for around 13%. Sample: blood, either unsorted or a sorted T cell fraction (not recorded which). The origin of the receptors is a male donor with ankylosing spondylitis or in good health (not recorded which).

The CDR3 DNA reads TGTGCCAGCAGCTTGCCAGGGACAGAGACCCAGTACTTC. This sequence encodes CASSLPGTETQYF. This rearrangement joins TRBV7-9 to TRBJ2-5; either TRBD1 or TRBD2 may fit D (5 bases each). The germline V gene encodes CDR1 SEHNR and CDR2 FQNEAQ (reference sequence). Trimming stripped 3 bases from V and 4 bases from J, with 9 bases between. This CDR3 has 13 residues.

The CDR3 loop reads CAWSVRGGPELFF. The CDR3, as DNA: TGTGCCTGGAGTGTAAGGGGGGGTCCGGAGCTGTTTTTT. The gene calls are TRBV30 and TRBJ2-2; possible D gene TRBD2, 7 bases. The V end lost 0 bases, the J end lost 10 bases, and 12 bases lay between the germline ends. This CDR3 spans 13 amino acids. Germline CDR1 is GTSNPN and CDR2 is SVGIG (reference sequence).

This chain uses TRBV27 with TRBJ1-1; 7 bases agree with TRBD1. The CDR3 runs 15 residues. Germline V lookup: CDR1 MNHEY, CDR2 SMNVEV (reference sequence). The V gene end was trimmed by 5 bases and the J gene end by 1 base; junction bases not matched to a gene: 7. As DNA, the CDR3 is TGTGCCAGCAGTCCCGGGACAGCGGCGAACACTGAAGCTTTCTTT. It specifies CASSPGTAANTEAFF.

The chain carries TRBV11-2 and TRBJ2-7; D uncertain. Trimming stripped 6 bases from V and 3 bases from J, with 12 bases between. The CDR3 consists of 13 residues. The V gene's germline CDR1 is SGHAT and CDR2 FQNNGV. The DNA for the CDR3 is TGTGCCAGCAGTATAAGACCAGACTACGAGCAGTACTTC. This sequence encodes CASSIRPDYEQYF. The whole variable domain, remainder taken from reference TRBV11-2 and TRBJ2-7, is EAGVAQSPRYKIIEKRQSVAFWCNPISGHATLYWYQQILGQGPKLLIQFQNNGVVDDSQLPKDRFSAERLKGVDSTLKIQPAKLEDSAVYLCASSIRPDYEQYFGPGTRLTVT.

The V gene is TRBV9, the J gene TRBJ2-1, with 16 bases aligning to TRBD2. The V segment lost 3 bases and the J segment 9 bases; nucleotides outside the gene matches: 3. The CDR3 consists of 15 residues. Looked up from germline, CDR1 is SGDLS and CDR2 is YYNGEE. This CDR3 reads CASSAGTSGGAEQFF. Written as DNA, the CDR3 is TGTGCCAGCAGCGCCGGGACTAGCGGGGGGGCTGAGCAGTTCTTC.

This clonotype was seen a handful of times. The V gene is TRBV10-2, the J gene TRBJ2-3, with 8 bases that match TRBD2. The germline CDR1 and CDR2 sequences are WSHSY and SAAADI. The CDR3 is 15 amino acids. V lost 5 bases and J lost 2; bases outside the gene matches: 6. The CDR3 protein is CASSFSGVATDTQYF. For the CDR3, the DNA is TGCGCCAGCAGTTTTAGCGGGGTTGCCACAGATACGCAGTATTTT.

CDR3 amino acids: CASSLAAGGYEQYF. DNA for the CDR3: TGTGCCAGCAGCTTAGCGGCAGGGGGCTACGAGCAGTACTTC. V is TRBV11-1 and J is TRBJ2-7; TRBD1 agrees at 7 bases. The CDR3 runs 14 residues. V shed 0 bases, J shed 3 bases, and the junction held 2 bases outside the gene matches. The germline CDR1 and CDR2 sequences are SGHAT and FQDESV (reference sequence).

This clonotype was detected a few times. The chain combines TRBV5-6 with TRBJ2-5; no definite D call. CDR3 size: 13 residues. Germline CDR1 reads SGHDT; CDR2 reads YYEEEE. V dropped 2 bases and J dropped 4 bases, with 9 bases sitting between them. CDR3 bases: TGTGCCAGCAGCTTTTCACAGCGAGAGACCCAGTACTTC. Encoded protein: CASSFSQRETQYF.

The V and J genes are TRBV9 and TRBJ2-5; 16 nucleotides match TRBD2. There are 17 residues in the CDR3. The J segment lost 4 bases and the V segment lost 4 bases, leaving 7 bases of the junction unmatched. The V gene's germline CDR1 is SGDLS and CDR2 YYNGEE. Written as DNA, the CDR3 is TGTGCCAGCAGCCAGGGACTAGCGGGGGGGCCTCCAGAGACCCAGTACTTC. Amino acid sequence: CASSQGLAGGPPETQYF.

The table lists this clonotype with a count of one. This chain links TRBV6-2 or TRBV6-3 with TRBJ2-1; TRBD2 matches at 11 bases. Germline CDR1 reads MNHEY; CDR2 reads SVGEGT. The CDR3 sequence is 17 residues long. After removal of 4 bases from V and 3 bases from J, the junction contained 8 bases not matched to a gene. The CDR3 sequence: CASSWGRLAGGYNEQFF. The DNA of the CDR3 is TGTGCCAGCAGTTGGGGGAGGCTAGCGGGGGGCTACAATGAGCAGTTCTTC.

The sample holds a few counts of this clonotype. V gene TRBV20-1 combines with J gene TRBJ1-1; D unclear. Looked up from germline, CDR1 is DFQATT and CDR2 is SNEGSKA (reference sequence). The ends were cut back, 3 bases at V and 3 bases at J, with 14 bases in the middle. This CDR3 has 14 amino acids. The CDR3 spells CSARPRGRYTEAFF. As DNA, the CDR3 is TGCAGTGCTAGGCCCCGGGGTCGGTACACTGAAGCTTTCTTT.